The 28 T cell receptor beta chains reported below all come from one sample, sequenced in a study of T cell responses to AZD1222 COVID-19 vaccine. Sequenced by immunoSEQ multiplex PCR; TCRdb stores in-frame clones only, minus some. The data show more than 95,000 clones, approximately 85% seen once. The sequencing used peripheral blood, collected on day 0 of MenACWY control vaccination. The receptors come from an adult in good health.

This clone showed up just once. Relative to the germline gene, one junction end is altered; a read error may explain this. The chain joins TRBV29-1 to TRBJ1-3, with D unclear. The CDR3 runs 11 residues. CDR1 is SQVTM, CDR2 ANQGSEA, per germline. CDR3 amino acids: CSVEGGDTIYF. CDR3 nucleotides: TGCAGCGTTGAAGGTGGAGACACCATATATTTT. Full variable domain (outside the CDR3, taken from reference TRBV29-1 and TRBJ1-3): SAVISQKPSRDICQRGTSLTIQCQVDSQVTMMFWYRQQPGQSLTLIATANQGSEATYESGFVIDKFPISRPNLTFSTLTVSNMSPEDSSIYLCSVEGGDTIYFGEGSWLTVV.

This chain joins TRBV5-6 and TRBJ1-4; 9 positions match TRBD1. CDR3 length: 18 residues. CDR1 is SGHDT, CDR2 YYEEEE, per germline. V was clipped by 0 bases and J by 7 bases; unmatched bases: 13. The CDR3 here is CASSLVRTGDSVREKLFF. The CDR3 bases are TGTGCCAGCAGCTTGGTTCGGACAGGGGATTCGGTGCGTGAAAAACTGTTTTTT.

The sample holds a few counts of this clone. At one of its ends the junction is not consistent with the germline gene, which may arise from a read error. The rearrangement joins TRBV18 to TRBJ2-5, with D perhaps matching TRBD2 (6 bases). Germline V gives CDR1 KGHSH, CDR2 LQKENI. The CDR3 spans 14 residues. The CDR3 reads CASSPRGFRETQYF. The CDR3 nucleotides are TGTGCCAGCTCCCCACGGGGGTTTCGAGAGACCCAGTACTTC.

The CDR3 region has the DNA TGTGCCAGCAGCGTAGGAAGCAGGGTGGGGACAGATACGCAGTATTTT. It codes for CASSVGSRVGTDTQYF. The chain recombines TRBV9 with TRBJ2-3, with TRBD1 as a possible D gene (5 bases). V was trimmed by 0 bases and J by 3 bases, leaving 14 bases between them. CDR1 SGDLS and CDR2 YYNGEE come from the germline V gene. This CDR3 has 16 amino acids.

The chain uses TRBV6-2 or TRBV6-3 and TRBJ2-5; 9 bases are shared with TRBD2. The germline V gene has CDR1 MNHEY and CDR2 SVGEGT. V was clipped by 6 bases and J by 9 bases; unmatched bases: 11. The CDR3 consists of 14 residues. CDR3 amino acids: CASSPSGAPQAQYF. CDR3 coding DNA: TGTGCCAGCAGCCCTAGCGGGGCCCCCCAGGCCCAGTACTTC.

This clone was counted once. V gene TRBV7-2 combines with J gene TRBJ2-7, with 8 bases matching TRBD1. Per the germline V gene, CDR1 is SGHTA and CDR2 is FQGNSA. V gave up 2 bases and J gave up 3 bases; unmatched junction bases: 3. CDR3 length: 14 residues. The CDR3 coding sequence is TGTGCCAGCAGCTTATATGGACAGGGCTACGAGCAGTACTTC. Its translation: CASSLYGQGYEQYF.

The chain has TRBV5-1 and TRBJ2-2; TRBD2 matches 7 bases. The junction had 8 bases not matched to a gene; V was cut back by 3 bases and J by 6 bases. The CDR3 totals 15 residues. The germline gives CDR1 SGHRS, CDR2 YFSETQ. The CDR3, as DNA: TGCGCCAGCAGCTGGGGCGGGAGCGCGGCCGGGGAGCTGTTTTTT. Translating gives CASSWGGSAAGELFF.

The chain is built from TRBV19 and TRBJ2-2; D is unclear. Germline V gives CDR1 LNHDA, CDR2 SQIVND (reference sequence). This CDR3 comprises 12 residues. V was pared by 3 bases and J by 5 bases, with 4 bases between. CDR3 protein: CASSISTGELFF. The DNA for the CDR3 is TGTGCCAGTAGTATCTCTACCGGGGAGCTGTTTTTT.

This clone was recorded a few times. CDR3 sequence (DNA): TGCGCCAGCAGCCAAGTTCCAGGGGATTATGGCTACACCTTC. Translation: CASSQVPGDYGYTF. The chain is built from TRBV4-1 and TRBJ1-2; D might be TRBD1 (6 bases). Germline V gene sequence: CDR1 MGHRA, CDR2 YSYEKL. Trimming stripped 1 base from V and 5 bases from J, with 11 bases between. This CDR3 contains 14 residues.

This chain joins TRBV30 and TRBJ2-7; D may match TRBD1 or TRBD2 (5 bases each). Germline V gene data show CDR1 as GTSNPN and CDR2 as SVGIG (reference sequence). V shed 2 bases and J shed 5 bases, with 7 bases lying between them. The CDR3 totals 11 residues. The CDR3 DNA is TGTGCCTGGAGTATGGGGGACGAGCAGTACTTC. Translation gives CAWSMGDEQYF.

CDR3 coding DNA: TGTGCCAGCAGTTTTGCCAGGGGGGGAGCCGGGGAGCTGTTTTTT. Translation: CASSFARGGAGELFF. This rearrangement joins TRBV6-5 to TRBJ2-2; the D gene could be TRBD1 or TRBD2 (7 bases each). Trimming removed 4 bases at V and 6 bases at J, with 15 bases between. The CDR3 covers 15 residues. The germline gives CDR1 MNHEY, CDR2 SVGAGI.

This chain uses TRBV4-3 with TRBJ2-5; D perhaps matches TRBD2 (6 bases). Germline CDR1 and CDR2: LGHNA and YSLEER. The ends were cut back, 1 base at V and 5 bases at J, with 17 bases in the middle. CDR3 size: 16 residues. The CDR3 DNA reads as TGCGCCAGCAGCCAAGTCGTCCGAGCGGGCCGGGAGACCCAGTACTTC. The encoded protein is CASSQVVRAGRETQYF.

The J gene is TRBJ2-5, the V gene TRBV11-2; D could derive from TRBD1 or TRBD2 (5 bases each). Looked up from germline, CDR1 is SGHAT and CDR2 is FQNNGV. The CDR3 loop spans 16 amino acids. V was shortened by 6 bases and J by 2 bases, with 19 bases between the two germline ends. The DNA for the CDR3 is TGTGCCAGCAGATCTCTAGGGACGGGGCTTCAAGAGACCCAGTACTTC. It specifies CASRSLGTGLQETQYF. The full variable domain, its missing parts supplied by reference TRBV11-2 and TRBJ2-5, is EAGVAQSPRYKIIEKRQSVAFWCNPISGHATLYWYQQILGQGPKLLIQFQNNGVVDDSQLPKDRFSAERLKGVDSTLKIQPAKLEDSAVYLCASRSLGTGLQETQYFGPGTRLLVL.

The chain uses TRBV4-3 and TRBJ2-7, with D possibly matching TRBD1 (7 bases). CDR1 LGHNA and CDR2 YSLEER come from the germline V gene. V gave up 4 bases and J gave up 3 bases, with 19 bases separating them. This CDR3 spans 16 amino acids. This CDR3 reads CASSRVYAGGNYEQYF. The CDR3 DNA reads TGCGCCAGCAGCCGTGTCTATGCAGGGGGGAACTACGAGCAGTACTTC.

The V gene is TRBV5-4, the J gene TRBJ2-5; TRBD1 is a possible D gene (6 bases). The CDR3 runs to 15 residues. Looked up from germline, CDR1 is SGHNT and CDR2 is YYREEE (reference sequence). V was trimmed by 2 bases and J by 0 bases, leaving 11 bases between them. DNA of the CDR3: TGTGCCAGCAGCTTCGGACAGAGATACCAAGAGACCCAGTACTTC. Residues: CASSFGQRYQETQYF.

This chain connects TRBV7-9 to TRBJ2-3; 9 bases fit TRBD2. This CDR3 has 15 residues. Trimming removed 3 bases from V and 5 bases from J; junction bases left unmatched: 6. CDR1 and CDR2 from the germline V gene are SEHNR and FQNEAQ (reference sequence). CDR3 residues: CASSFAGGLGDTQYF. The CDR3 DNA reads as TGTGCCAGCAGCTTTGCGGGGGGGCTTGGAGATACGCAGTATTTT.

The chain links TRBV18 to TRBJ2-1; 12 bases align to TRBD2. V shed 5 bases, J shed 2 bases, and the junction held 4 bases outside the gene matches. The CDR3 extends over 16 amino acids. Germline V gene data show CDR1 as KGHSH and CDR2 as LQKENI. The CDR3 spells CASSTRLAGAYNEQFF. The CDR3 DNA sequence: TGTGCCAGCTCAACCAGACTAGCGGGGGCCTACAATGAGCAGTTCTTC.

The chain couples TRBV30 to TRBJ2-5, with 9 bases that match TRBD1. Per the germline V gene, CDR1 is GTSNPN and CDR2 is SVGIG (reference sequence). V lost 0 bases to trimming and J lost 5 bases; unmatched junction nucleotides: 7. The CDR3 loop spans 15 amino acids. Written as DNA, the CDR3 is TGTGCCTGGAGTGTAAACAGGGGGCGAGGGGAGACCCAGTACTTC. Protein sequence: CAWSVNRGRGETQYF.

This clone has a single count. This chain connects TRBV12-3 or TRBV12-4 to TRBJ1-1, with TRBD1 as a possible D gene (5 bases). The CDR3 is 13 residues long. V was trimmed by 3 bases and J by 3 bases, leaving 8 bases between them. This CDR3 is CASSLLGDTEAFF. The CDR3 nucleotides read TGTGCCAGCAGTTTGTTGGGGGACACTGAAGCTTTCTTT.

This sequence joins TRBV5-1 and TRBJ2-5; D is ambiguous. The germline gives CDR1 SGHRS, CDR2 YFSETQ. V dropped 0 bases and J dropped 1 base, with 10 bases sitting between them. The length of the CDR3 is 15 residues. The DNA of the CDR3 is TGCGCCAGCAGCTTGGGAGTGAAATTCCAAGAGACCCAGTACTTC. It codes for CASSLGVKFQETQYF.

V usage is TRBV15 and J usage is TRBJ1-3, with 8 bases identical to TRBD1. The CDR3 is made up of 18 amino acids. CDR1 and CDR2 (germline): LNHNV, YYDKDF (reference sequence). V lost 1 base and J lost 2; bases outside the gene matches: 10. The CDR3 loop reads CATSRASGRTGPGNTIYF. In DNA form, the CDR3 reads TGTGCCACCAGCAGAGCCTCGGGACGGACAGGGCCTGGAAACACCATATATTTT.

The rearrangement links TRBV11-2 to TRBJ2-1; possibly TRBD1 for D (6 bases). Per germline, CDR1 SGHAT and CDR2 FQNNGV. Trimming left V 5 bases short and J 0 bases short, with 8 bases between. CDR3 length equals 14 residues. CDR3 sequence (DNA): TGTGCCAGCAGCAGAGGGGGCTCCTACAATGAGCAGTTCTTC. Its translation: CASSRGGSYNEQFF. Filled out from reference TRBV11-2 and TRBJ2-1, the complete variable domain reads EAGVAQSPRYKIIEKRQSVAFWCNPISGHATLYWYQQILGQGPKLLIQFQNNGVVDDSQLPKDRFSAERLKGVDSTLKIQPAKLEDSAVYLCASSRGGSYNEQFFGPGTRLTVL.

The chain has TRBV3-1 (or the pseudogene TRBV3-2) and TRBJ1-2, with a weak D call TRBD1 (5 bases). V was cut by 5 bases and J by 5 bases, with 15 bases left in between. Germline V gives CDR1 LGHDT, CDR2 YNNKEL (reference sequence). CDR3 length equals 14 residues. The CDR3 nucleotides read TGTGCCAGCAGCGGCACCGTGGGGGGGTATGGCTACACCTTC. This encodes CASSGTVGGYGYTF.

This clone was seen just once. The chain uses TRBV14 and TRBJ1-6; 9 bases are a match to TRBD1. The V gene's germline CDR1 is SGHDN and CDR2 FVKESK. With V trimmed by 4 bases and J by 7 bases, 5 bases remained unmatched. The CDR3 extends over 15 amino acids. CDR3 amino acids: CASSLSGTGNSPLHF. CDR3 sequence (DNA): TGTGCCAGCAGCCTCTCCGGGACAGGGAATTCACCCCTCCACTTT.

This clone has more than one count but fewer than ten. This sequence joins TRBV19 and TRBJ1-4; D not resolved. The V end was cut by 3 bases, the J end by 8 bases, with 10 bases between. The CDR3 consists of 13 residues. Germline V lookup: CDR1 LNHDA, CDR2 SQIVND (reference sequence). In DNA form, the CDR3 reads TGTGCCAGTAGTATTGGAGGGCAGGAAAAACTGTTTTTT. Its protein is CASSIGGQEKLFF.

Written as DNA, the CDR3 is TGTGCCAGCAGCTTAACCGGGGGAGGTGGAAACACCATATATTTT. It codes for CASSLTGGGGNTIYF. The chain carries TRBV7-9 and TRBJ1-3; the D gene is possibly TRBD1 (5 bases). V was cut by 2 bases and J by 3 bases, with 11 bases left in between. Germline V lookup: CDR1 SEHNR, CDR2 FQNEAQ (reference sequence). The CDR3 totals 15 residues.

Written as DNA, the CDR3 is TGTGCCAGCAGTTTACCAGGTAATATTGTTCAGCCCCAGCATTTT. It yields the protein CASSLPGNIVQPQHF. The chain uses TRBV28 and TRBJ1-5, with D unclear. V lost 2 bases to trimming and J lost 6 bases, with 14 bases between them. The CDR3 extends over 15 amino acids. Germline loops: CDR1 MDHEN, CDR2 SYDVKM.

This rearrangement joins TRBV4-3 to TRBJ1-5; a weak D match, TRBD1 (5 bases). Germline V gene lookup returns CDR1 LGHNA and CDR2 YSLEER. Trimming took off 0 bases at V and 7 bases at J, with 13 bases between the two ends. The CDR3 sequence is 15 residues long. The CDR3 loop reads CASSQERGRGQPQHF. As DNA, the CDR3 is TGCGCCAGCAGCCAAGAAAGGGGTAGGGGCCAGCCCCAGCATTTT.